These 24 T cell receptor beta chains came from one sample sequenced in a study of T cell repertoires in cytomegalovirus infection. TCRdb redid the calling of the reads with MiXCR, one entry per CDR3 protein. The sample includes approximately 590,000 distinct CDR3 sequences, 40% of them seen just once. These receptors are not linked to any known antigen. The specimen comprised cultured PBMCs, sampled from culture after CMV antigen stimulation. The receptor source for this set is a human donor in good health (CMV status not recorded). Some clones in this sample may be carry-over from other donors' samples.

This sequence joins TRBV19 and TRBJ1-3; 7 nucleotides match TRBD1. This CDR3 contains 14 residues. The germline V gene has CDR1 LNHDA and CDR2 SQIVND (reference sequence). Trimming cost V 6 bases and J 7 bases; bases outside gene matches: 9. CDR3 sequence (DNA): TGTGCCAGTAGCAGGACAGGCAGGGGGAACACCATATATTTT. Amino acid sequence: CASSRTGRGNTIYF.

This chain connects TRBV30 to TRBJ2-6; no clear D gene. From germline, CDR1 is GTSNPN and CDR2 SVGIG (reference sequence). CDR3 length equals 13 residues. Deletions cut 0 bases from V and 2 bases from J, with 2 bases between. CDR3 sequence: CAWSVAGANVLTF. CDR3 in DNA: TGTGCCTGGAGTGTAGCTGGGGCCAACGTCCTGACTTTC. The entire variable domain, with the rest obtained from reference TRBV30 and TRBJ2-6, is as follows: SQTIHQWPATLVQPVGSPLSLECTVEGTSNPNLYWYRQAAGRGLQLLFYSVGIGQISSEVPQNLSASRPQDRQFILSSKKLLLSDSGFYLCAWSVAGANVLTFGAGSRLTVL.

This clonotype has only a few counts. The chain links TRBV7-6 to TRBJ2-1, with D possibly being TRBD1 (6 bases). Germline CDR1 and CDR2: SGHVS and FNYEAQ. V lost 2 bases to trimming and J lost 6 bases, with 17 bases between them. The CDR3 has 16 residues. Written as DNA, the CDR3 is TGTGCCAGCAGCTTATCAGGAAGGGGGATCTTCAATGAGCAGTTCTTC. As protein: CASSLSGRGIFNEQFF.

CDR3 sequence (DNA): TGTGCCAGCAGGCCTGACAGGGGGCGTAATAATGAAAAACTGTTTTTT. Its protein is CASRPDRGRNNEKLFF. V is TRBV28 and J is TRBJ1-4; 10 bases fit TRBD1. J was trimmed by 4 bases and V by 6 bases; bases with no gene match: 8. The CDR3 sequence is 16 residues long. CDR1 MDHEN and CDR2 SYDVKM come from the germline V gene.

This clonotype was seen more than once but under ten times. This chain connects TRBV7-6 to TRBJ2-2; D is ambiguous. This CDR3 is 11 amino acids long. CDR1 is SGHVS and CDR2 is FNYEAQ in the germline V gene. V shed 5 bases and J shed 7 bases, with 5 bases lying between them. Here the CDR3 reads CASSTFGELFF. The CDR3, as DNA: TGTGCCAGCAGCACGTTCGGGGAGCTGTTTTTT.

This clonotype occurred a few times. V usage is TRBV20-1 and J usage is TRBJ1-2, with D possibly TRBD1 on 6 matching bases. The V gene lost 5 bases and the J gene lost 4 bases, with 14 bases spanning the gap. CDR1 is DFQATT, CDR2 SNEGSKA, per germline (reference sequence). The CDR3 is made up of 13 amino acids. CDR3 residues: CSARQGTGYGYTF. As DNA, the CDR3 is TGCAGTGCTCGGCAGGGGACGGGCTATGGCTACACCTTC.

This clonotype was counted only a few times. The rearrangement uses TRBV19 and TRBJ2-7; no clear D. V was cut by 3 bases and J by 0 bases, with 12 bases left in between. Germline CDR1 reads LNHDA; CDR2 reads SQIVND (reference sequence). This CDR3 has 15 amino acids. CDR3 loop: CASSIVTSNSYEQYF. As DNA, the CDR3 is TGTGCCAGTAGTATCGTGACTTCAAACTCCTACGAGCAGTACTTC.

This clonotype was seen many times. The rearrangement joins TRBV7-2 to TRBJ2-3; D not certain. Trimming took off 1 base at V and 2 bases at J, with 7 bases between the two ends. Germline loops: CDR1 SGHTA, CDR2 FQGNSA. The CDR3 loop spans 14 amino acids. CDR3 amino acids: CASSLVTYTDTQYF. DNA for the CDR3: TGTGCCAGCAGCTTAGTGACCTACACAGATACGCAGTATTTT.

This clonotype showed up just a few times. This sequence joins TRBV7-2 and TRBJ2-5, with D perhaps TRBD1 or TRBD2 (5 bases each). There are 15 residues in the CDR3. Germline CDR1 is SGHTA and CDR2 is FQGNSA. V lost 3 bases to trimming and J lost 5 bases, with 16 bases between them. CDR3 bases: TGTGCCAGCAGCTTTCAATGGGGGACCAGGGAGACCCAGTACTTC. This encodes CASSFQWGTRETQYF.

The chain's CDR3 is CASSFFTGAAYNEQFF. CDR3 bases: TGTGCCAGCAGTTTCTTTACAGGGGCAGCGTACAATGAGCAGTTCTTC. V and J are TRBV27 and TRBJ2-1; 7 nucleotides line up with TRBD1. There are 16 residues in the CDR3. Germline values: CDR1 MNHEY, CDR2 SMNVEV (reference sequence). J gave up 4 bases and V 3 bases, and 9 bases lay outside the gene matches.

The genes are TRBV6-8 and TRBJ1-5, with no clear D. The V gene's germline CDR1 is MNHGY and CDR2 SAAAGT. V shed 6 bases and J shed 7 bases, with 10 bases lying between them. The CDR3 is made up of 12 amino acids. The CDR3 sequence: CASRPSHQPQHF. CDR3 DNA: TGTGCCAGCAGGCCCTCTCACCAGCCCCAGCATTTT.

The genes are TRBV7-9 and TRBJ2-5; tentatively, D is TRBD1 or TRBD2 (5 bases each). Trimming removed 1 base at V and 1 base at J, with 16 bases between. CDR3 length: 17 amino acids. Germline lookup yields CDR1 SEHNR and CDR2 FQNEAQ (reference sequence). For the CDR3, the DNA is TGTGCCAGCAGCTTAGTAGGGACCGATCGCGTCCAAGAGACCCAGTACTTC. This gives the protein CASSLVGTDRVQETQYF.

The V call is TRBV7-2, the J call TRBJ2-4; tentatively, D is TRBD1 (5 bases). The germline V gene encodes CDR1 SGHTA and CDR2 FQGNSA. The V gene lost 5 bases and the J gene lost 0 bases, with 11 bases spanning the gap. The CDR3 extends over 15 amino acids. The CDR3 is CASSPTALAKNIQYF. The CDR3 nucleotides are TGTGCCAGCAGCCCGACAGCCCTAGCCAAAAACATTCAGTACTTC.

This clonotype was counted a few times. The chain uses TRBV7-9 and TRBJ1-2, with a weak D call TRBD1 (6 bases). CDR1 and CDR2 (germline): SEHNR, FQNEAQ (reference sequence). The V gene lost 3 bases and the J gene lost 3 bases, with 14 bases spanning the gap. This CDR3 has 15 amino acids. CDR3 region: CASSFRQVRDYGYTF. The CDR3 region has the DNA TGTGCCAGCAGCTTCCGACAGGTCCGAGACTATGGCTACACCTTC.

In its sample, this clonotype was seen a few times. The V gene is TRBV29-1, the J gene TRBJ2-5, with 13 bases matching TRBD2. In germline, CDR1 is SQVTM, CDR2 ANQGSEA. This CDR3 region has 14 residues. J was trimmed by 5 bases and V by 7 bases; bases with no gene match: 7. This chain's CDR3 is CSAEGLAGSETQYF. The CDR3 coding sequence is TGCAGCGCTGAGGGACTAGCGGGGAGTGAGACCCAGTACTTC. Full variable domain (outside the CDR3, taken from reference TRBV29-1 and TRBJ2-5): SAVISQKPSRDICQRGTSLTIQCQVDSQVTMMFWYRQQPGQSLTLIATANQGSEATYESGFVIDKFPISRPNLTFSTLTVSNMSPEDSSIYLCSAEGLAGSETQYFGPGTRLLVL.

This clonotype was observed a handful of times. CDR3 sequence: CASSSISSGRGYEQYF. CDR3 DNA: TGTGCCAGCAGCTCCATCTCTAGCGGGAGGGGTTACGAGCAGTACTTC. The V call is TRBV7-9, the J call TRBJ2-7; the match to TRBD2 covers 12 bases. The CDR3 spans 16 residues. V lost 4 bases and J lost 4; bases outside the gene matches: 8. Germline CDR1 reads SEHNR; CDR2 reads FQNEAQ (reference sequence).

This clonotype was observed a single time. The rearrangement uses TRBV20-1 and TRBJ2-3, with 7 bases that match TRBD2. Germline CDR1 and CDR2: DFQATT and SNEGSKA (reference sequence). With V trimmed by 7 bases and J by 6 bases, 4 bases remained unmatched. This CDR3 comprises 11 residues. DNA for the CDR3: TGCAGTGTCCAGACTAGCGATACGCAGTATTTT. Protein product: CSVQTSDTQYF.

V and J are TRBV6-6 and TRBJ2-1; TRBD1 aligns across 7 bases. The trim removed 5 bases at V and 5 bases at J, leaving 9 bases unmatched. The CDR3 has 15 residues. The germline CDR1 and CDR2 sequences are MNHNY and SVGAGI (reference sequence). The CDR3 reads CASSTTGVGNNEQFF. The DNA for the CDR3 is TGTGCCAGCAGTACAACAGGGGTAGGAAACAATGAGCAGTTCTTC.

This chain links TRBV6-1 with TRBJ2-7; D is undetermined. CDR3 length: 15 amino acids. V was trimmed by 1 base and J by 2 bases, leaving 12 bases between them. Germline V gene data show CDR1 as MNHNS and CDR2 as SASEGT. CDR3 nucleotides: TGTGCCAGCAGTGAAGGAGGTCCCCCGACCTACGAGCAGTACTTC. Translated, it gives CASSEGGPPTYEQYF.

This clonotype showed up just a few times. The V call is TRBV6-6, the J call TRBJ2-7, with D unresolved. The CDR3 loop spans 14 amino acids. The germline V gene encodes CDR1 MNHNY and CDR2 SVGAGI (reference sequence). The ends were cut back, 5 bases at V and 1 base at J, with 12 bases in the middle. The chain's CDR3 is CASSPDRLSYEQYF. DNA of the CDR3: TGTGCCAGCAGTCCGGATAGACTTTCCTACGAGCAGTACTTC.

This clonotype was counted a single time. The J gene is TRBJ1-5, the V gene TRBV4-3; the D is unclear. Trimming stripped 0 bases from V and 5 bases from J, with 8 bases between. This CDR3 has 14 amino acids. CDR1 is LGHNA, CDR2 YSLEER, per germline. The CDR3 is CASSQDGRDQPQHF. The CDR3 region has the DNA TGCGCCAGCAGCCAAGACGGACGGGATCAGCCCCAGCATTTT.

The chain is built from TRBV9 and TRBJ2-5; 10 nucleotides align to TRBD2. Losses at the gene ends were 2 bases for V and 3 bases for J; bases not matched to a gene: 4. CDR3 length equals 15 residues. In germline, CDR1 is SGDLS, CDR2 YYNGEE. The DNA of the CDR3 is TGTGCCAGCAGCGTTAGCGGGACTAGCGAAGAGACCCAGTACTTC. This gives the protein CASSVSGTSEETQYF.

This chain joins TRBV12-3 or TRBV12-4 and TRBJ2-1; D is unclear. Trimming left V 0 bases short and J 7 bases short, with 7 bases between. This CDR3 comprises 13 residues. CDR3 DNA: TGTGCCAGCAGTTTAGCGCTAATGAATGAGCAGTTCTTC. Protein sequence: CASSLALMNEQFF.

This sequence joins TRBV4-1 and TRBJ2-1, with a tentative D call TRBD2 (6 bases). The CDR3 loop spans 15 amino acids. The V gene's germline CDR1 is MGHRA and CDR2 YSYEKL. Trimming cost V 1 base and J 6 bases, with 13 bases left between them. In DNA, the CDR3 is TGCGCCAGCAGCCAAGGGTCGGGGGTCCGCAATGAGCAGTTCTTC. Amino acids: CASSQGSGVRNEQFF.